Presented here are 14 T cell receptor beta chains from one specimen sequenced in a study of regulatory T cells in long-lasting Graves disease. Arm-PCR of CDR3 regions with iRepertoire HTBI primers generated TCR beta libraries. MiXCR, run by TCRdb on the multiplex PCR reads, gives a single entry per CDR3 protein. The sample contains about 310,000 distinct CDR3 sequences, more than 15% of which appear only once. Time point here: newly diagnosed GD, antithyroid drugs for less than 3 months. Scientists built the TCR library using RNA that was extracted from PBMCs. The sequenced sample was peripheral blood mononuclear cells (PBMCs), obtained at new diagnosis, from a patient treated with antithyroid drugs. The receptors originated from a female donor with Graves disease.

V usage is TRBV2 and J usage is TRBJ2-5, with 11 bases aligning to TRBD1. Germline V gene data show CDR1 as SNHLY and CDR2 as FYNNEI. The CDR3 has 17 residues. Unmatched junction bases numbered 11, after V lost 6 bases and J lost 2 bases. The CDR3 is CASSGTGGGPEQETQYF. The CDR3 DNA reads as TGTGCCAGCAGCGGGACAGGGGGGGGGCCAGAGCAAGAGACCCAGTACTTC.

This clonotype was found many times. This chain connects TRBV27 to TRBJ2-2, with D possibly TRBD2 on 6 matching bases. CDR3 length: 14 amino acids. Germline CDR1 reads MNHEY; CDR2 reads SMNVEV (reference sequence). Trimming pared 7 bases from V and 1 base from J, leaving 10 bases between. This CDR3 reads CASKWDLNTGELFF. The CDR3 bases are TGTGCCAGCAAATGGGACTTGAACACCGGGGAGCTGTTTTTT.

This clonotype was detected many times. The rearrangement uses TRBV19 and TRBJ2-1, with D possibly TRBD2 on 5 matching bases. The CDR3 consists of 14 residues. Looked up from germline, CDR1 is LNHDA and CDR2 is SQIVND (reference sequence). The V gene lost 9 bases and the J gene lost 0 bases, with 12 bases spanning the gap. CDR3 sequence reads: CASMDGGSYNEQFF. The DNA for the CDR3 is TGTGCCAGCATGGACGGAGGCTCCTACAATGAGCAGTTCTTC.

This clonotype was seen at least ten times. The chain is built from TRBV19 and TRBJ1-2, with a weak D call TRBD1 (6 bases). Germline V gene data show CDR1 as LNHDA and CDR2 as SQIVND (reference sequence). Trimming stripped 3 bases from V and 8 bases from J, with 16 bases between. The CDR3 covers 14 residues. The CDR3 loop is CASSMGGGPSGYTF. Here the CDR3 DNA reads TGTGCCAGTAGTATGGGGGGCGGCCCGTCCGGCTACACCTTC.

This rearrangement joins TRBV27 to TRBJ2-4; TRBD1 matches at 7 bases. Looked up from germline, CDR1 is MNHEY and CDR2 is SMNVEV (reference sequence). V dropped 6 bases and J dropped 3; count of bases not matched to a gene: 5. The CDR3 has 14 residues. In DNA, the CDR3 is TGTGCCAGCAGCACAGGGGTTGGCAAAAACATTCAGTACTTC. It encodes CASSTGVGKNIQYF.

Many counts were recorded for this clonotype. The CDR3 nucleotides read TGTGCCAGCTCACCTACACAAGGCAACAATGAGCAGTTCTTC. Amino acids: CASSPTQGNNEQFF. V is TRBV18 and J is TRBJ2-1; D is unclear. The CDR3 runs 14 residues. Germline V CDR1 and CDR2: KGHSH, LQKENI. Trimming took 3 bases from V and 5 from J, leaving 11 bases between them.

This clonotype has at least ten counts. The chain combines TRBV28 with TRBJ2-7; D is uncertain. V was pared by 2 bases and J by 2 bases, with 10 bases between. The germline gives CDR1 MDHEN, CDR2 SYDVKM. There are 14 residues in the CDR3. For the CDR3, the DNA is TGTGCCAGCAGTTTAGCCGCAGAAACCTACGAGCAGTACTTC. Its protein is CASSLAAETYEQYF.

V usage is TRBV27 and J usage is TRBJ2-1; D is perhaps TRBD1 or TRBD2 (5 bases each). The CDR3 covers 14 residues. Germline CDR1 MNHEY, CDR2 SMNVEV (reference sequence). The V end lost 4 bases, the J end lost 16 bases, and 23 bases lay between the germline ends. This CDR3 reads CASSSRGLLSPLFF. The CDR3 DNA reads TGTGCCAGCAGTTCTCGGGGCCTATTATCCCCCCTATTCTTC.

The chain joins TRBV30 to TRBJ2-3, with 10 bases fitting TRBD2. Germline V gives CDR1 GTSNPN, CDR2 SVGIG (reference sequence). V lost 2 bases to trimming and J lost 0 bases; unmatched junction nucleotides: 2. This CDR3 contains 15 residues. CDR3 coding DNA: TGTGCCTGGAGTAAGACTAGCGGGAGCACAGATACGCAGTATTTT. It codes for CAWSKTSGSTDTQYF.

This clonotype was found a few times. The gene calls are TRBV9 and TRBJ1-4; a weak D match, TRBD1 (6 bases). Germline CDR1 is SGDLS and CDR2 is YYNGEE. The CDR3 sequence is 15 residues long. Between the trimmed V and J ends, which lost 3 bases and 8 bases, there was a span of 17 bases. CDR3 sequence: CASSGYSGEGEKLFF. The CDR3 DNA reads TGTGCCAGCAGCGGATACTCAGGGGAAGGGGAAAAACTGTTTTTT.

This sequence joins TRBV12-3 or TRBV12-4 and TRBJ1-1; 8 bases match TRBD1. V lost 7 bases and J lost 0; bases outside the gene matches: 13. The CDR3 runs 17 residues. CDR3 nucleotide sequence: TGTGCCAGCACCAGGACAGGGCCGGTAGGGATGAACACTGAAGCTTTCTTT. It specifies CASTRTGPVGMNTEAFF.

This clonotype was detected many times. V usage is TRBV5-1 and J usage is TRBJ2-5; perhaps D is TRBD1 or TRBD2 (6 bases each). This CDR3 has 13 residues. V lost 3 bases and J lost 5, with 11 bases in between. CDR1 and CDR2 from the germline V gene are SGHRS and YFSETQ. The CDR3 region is CASSSGARETQYF. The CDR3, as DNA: TGCGCCAGCAGCTCGGGGGCCCGGGAGACCCAGTACTTC.

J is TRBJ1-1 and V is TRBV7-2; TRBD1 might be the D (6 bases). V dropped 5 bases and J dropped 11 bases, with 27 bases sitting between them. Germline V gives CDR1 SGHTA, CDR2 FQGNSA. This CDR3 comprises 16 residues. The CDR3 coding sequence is TGTGCCAGCAGCACCCCAACGCCGGGGGGCAAGTTTCGGGCTTTCTTT. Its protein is CASSTPTPGGKFRAFF.

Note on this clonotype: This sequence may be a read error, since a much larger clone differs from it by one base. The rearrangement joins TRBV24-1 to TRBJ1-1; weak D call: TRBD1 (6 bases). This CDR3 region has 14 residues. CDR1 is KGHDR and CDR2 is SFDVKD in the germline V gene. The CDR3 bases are TGTGCCTCCAGTGGGGGGGGCCTAAACACTGAAGCTTTCTTT. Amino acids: CASSGGGLNTEAFF.